This T cell receptor (beta chain) came from a study of siplizumab effects on memory and regulatory T cells. Comments on this clone: Its specificity is not known.

Study-wide points: No naive or memory phenotype could be assigned to roughly 75-97% of proliferating clones. In siplizumab cultures, the suppressive function of proliferating Tregs remained unconfirmed. Of the alloreactive clones, only a minor fraction mapped to unstimulated subsets.

Trimming at V came to 1 base and at J to 8 bases, leaving 11 bases not matched to a gene. The CDR3 has 15 residues. Germline assignment: CDR1 MGHRA and CDR2 YSYEKL. Per sample, about 100,000 TCR templates were assayed. Assay: immunoSEQ multiplex PCR; the TCRdb copy retains only in-frame clones and omits some. The table has more than 60,000 clones, roughly 93% seen once. The receptor comes from a human donor in good health. The genes are TRBV4-1 and TRBJ2-7, with 7 bases that match TRBD1. The sequencing input was CD8+ T cells sorted from blood. The DNA for the CDR3 is TGCGCCAGCAGCCAAGTACCGGGACAGCCTTTGCAGCAGTACTTC. This gives the protein CASSQVPGQPLQQYF.